These 23 T cell receptor beta chains originate from one sample sequenced in a study of identical twins. In TCRdb, the 5' RACE reads were re-called with MiXCR into one record per CDR3 protein. The top ten hold approximately 0.94% of the sample, which has some 660,000 distinct CDR3 sequences, more than 6.5% seen once. Another study also made use of these data, one on yellow fever vaccine responses in identical twins.

Sample: PBMCs. These receptors were taken from a woman aged 18-30 years in good health.

This clonotype was counted between two and nine times. V and J are TRBV27 and TRBJ2-7, with 7 bases fitting TRBD2. V trimming: 5 bases; J trimming: 0 bases; junction bases outside the gene matches: 10. Germline CDR1 is MNHEY and CDR2 is SMNVEV (reference sequence). This CDR3 has 16 residues. The CDR3 DNA reads as TGTGCCAGCAGTCCGCCCGGGGGAGGGAACTCCTACGAGCAGTACTTC. As protein: CASSPPGGGNSYEQYF.

The CDR3 spells CASSPTGLRSSPLHF. The CDR3 nucleotides are TGTGCCAGCAGTCCGACAGGCCTTCGGAGTTCACCCCTCCACTTT. V and J are TRBV12-3 or TRBV12-4 and TRBJ1-6, with D possibly TRBD1 on 6 matching bases. This CDR3 region has 15 residues. The germline V and J ends were trimmed by 5 bases and 9 bases, with 17 bases remaining between them.

The genes are TRBV28 and TRBJ1-2; unclear D gene. Germline assignment: CDR1 MDHEN and CDR2 SYDVKM. The CDR3 loop spans 15 amino acids. The ends were cut back, 1 base at V and 6 bases at J, with 15 bases in the middle. The CDR3 nucleotides are TGTGCCAGCAGTTTATTTAACTTGCGGGGTGATGGCTACACCTTC. Its protein is CASSLFNLRGDGYTF.

This clonotype was picked up many times. CDR3 protein: CASSLFPGYEQYF. The CDR3, as DNA: TGTGCCAGCAGCTTATTTCCAGGGTACGAGCAGTACTTC. V gene TRBV11-2 combines with J gene TRBJ2-7; D possibly corresponds to TRBD1 (5 bases). The germline V and J ends were trimmed by 2 bases and 4 bases, with 9 bases remaining between them. The V gene's germline CDR1 is SGHAT and CDR2 FQNNGV. The CDR3 runs to 13 residues.

V gene TRBV7-8 combines with J gene TRBJ2-5; 9 nucleotides agree with TRBD1. The J segment lost 9 bases and the V segment lost 5 bases, leaving 10 bases of the junction unmatched. This CDR3 has 14 residues. Germline loops: CDR1 SGHVS, CDR2 FQNEAQ. CDR3 DNA sequence: TGTGCCAGCAGCCAAGGGACAGGGCCCGGGTCCCAGTACTTC. Protein product: CASSQGTGPGSQYF. The entire variable domain, with the rest obtained from reference TRBV7-8 and TRBJ2-5, is as follows: GAGVSQSPRYKVAKRGQDVALRCDPISGHVSLFWYQQALGQGPEFLTYFQNEAQLDKSGLPSDRFFAERPEGSVSTLKIQRTQQEDSAVYLCASSQGTGPGSQYFGPGTRLLVL.

J is TRBJ2-5 and V is TRBV3-1; the match to TRBD2 covers 8 bases. The length of the CDR3 is 14 residues. The germline V gene has CDR1 LGHDT and CDR2 YNNKEL (reference sequence). J was trimmed by 2 bases and V by 4 bases; bases with no gene match: 3. The CDR3 reads CASSRASGQETQYF. CDR3 DNA: TGTGCCAGCAGCCGGGCTAGCGGGCAAGAGACCCAGTACTTC.

There are many counts of this clonotype. This sequence joins TRBV27 and TRBJ2-3; unclear D gene. V was trimmed by 5 bases and J by 3 bases, leaving 9 bases between them. CDR1 is MNHEY, CDR2 SMNVEV, per germline (reference sequence). The CDR3 loop spans 13 amino acids. CDR3 sequence (DNA): TGTGCCAGCAGTGGGGAAAATACAGATACGCAGTATTTT. Translating it yields CASSGENTDTQYF.

The CDR3: CASSLRGSSTDTQYF. CDR3 sequence (DNA): TGTGCCAGCAGCTTACGGGGTTCTAGCACAGATACGCAGTATTTT. The chain is built from TRBV7-3 and TRBJ2-3; TRBD2 might be the D (5 bases). The germline V gene has CDR1 SGHTA and CDR2 FQGTGA. This CDR3 is built from 15 residues. V shed 2 bases and J shed 0 bases, with 9 bases lying between them. Based on the CDR3 plus reference TRBV7-3 and TRBJ2-3, the full variable domain is GAGVSQTPSNKVTEKGKYVELRCDPISGHTALYWYRQSLGQGPEFLIYFQGTGAADDSGLPNDRFFAVRPEGSVSTLKIQRTERGDSAVYLCASSLRGSSTDTQYFGPGTRLTVL.

Only a few counts were recorded for this clonotype. V and J are TRBV27 and TRBJ2-7; D is tentatively TRBD1 or TRBD2 (5 bases each). The germline gives CDR1 MNHEY, CDR2 SMNVEV (reference sequence). Trimming stripped 7 bases from V and 3 bases from J, with 22 bases between. The length of the CDR3 is 16 residues. The CDR3, as DNA: TGTGCCAGCACCCCGGACGGAATGGGACCCAACTACGAGCAGTACTTC. Translation gives CASTPDGMGPNYEQYF.

This clonotype has ten or more counts. The chain is built from TRBV4-3 and TRBJ2-3, with D perhaps TRBD1 (6 bases). V gave up 0 bases and J gave up 0 bases, with 13 bases separating them. This CDR3 spans 17 amino acids. Germline V gene lookup returns CDR1 LGHNA and CDR2 YSLEER. The CDR3 here is CASSQEPTGPSTDTQYF. The DNA for the CDR3 is TGCGCCAGCAGCCAAGAGCCGACAGGCCCTAGCACAGATACGCAGTATTTT.

The rearrangement uses TRBV29-1 and TRBJ1-1; a weak D match, TRBD1 (5 bases). V shed 4 bases and J shed 5 bases, with 11 bases lying between them. The CDR3 totals 12 residues. Germline V CDR1 and CDR2: SQVTM, ANQGSEA. The CDR3 loop is CSVVQGMTEAFF. The CDR3 region has the DNA TGCAGCGTTGTCCAGGGAATGACTGAAGCTTTCTTT.

As concerns this clonotype: The junction departs from germline at one end; a sequencing error may be responsible. This chain connects TRBV11-2 to TRBJ1-4; TRBD1 agrees at 8 bases. CDR3 length: 14 amino acids. Germline V gene data show CDR1 as SGHAT and CDR2 as FQNNGV. The chain's CDR3 is CASSLSGGIEKLFF. Here the CDR3 DNA reads TGTGCCAGCAGCTTATCAGGGGGCATTGAAAAACTGTTTTTC.

This clonotype was counted a few times. The chain joins TRBV7-3 to TRBJ2-1, with D possibly TRBD2 on 7 matching bases. The CDR3 extends over 16 amino acids. The V gene's germline CDR1 is SGHTA and CDR2 FQGTGA. Deletions cut 0 bases from V and 2 bases from J, with 11 bases between. CDR3 protein: CASSLTGGGAYNEQFF. The CDR3 DNA is TGTGCCAGCAGCTTAACGGGCGGGGGCGCCTACAATGAGCAGTTCTTC.

The rearrangement uses TRBV5-4 and TRBJ1-4; D is unclear. The V end lost 1 base, the J end lost 0 bases, and 7 bases lay between the germline ends. CDR1 SGHNT and CDR2 YYREEE come from the germline V gene (reference sequence). The CDR3 has 15 residues. CDR3 region: CASSLTSTTNEKLFF. In DNA form, the CDR3 reads TGTGCCAGCAGCTTGACAAGTACAACTAATGAAAAACTGTTTTTT.

This clonotype was detected ten times or more. This chain connects TRBV20-1 to TRBJ2-3; 8 bases agree with TRBD1. This CDR3 has 15 residues. Germline CDR1 is DFQATT and CDR2 is SNEGSKA (reference sequence). V lost 3 bases to trimming and J lost 2 bases; unmatched junction nucleotides: 7. The CDR3 coding sequence is TGCAGTGCTAGTCGGTCAGGGGGCCTCACAGATACGCAGTATTTT. Translated: CSASRSGGLTDTQYF.

This clonotype was detected many times. This rearrangement joins TRBV24-1 to TRBJ2-3, with D perhaps TRBD2 (6 bases). CDR1 and CDR2 (germline): KGHDR, SFDVKD. V was clipped by 0 bases and J by 0 bases, with 9 bases between them. The CDR3 is 16 amino acids. DNA for the CDR3: TGTGCCACCAGTGATTTGCGGAGCGGGAGCACAGATACGCAGTATTTT. Its translation: CATSDLRSGSTDTQYF.

This clonotype has a count of ten or more. The chain links TRBV5-1 to TRBJ1-1; TRBD1 matches 10 bases. J gave up 5 bases and V 7 bases, and 11 bases lay outside the gene matches. The germline V gene encodes CDR1 SGHRS and CDR2 YFSETQ. This CDR3 region has 15 residues. The CDR3 DNA follows: TGCGCCAGCGGCCAATTCGGACAGGGGGATACTGAAGCTTTCTTT. Its translation: CASGQFGQGDTEAFF.

The gene calls are TRBV5-1 and TRBJ2-1; a possible D gene is TRBD2 (5 bases). Trimming took 0 bases from V and 7 from J, leaving 14 bases between them. This CDR3 has 15 residues. Germline loops: CDR1 SGHRS, CDR2 YFSETQ. The CDR3: CASSLEAEARNEQFF. The CDR3, as DNA: TGCGCCAGCAGCTTGGAGGCGGAGGCGAGGAATGAGCAGTTCTTC.

This clonotype has just a few counts. The chain uses TRBV11-2 and TRBJ2-2, with D perhaps TRBD1 or TRBD2 (6 bases each). There are 15 residues in the CDR3. The V and J ends lost 7 bases and 4 bases respectively, with 16 bases between them. The V gene's germline CDR1 is SGHAT and CDR2 FQNNGV. The CDR3 DNA reads TGTGCCAGCATCACCGGGGGCTTCCCCACCGGGGAGCTGTTTTTT. Translation gives CASITGGFPTGELFF.

This clonotype has only a few counts. The genes are TRBV18 and TRBJ2-7; D gene ambiguous. Germline V CDR1 and CDR2: KGHSH, LQKENI. CDR3 length: 11 residues. V lost 6 bases and J lost 6, with 9 bases in between. The DNA of the CDR3 is TGTGCCAGCTCGCATAACACCGAGCAGTACTTC. Residues: CASSHNTEQYF.

The chain employs TRBV6-2 or TRBV6-3 and TRBJ2-2, with 10 bases that match TRBD2. Per germline, CDR1 MNHEY and CDR2 SVGEGT. V gave up 0 bases and J gave up 4 bases; unmatched junction bases: 11. This CDR3 has 19 residues. CDR3 bases: TGTGCCAGCAGTTACTCGGCCCTCCCGGGACTAGCGACCACCGGGGAGCTGTTTTTT. This sequence encodes CASSYSALPGLATTGELFF.

The chain links TRBV7-9 to TRBJ2-1, with D perhaps TRBD2 (6 bases). V gave up 5 bases and J gave up 0 bases, with 14 bases separating them. The CDR3 has 16 amino acids. CDR1 SEHNR and CDR2 FQNEAQ come from the germline V gene (reference sequence). As DNA, the CDR3 is TGTGCCAGCAGCCATCACGACGGGGGCTCCTACAATGAGCAGTTCTTC. Protein: CASSHHDGGSYNEQFF.

The V call is TRBV20-1, the J call TRBJ1-1, with a tentative D call TRBD1 (6 bases). V was clipped by 8 bases and J by 2 bases, with 18 bases between them. CDR3 size: 14 residues. Germline loops: CDR1 DFQATT, CDR2 SNEGSKA (reference sequence). CDR3 nucleotides: TGCAGTCCCTCCCAGGGGACGATAAACACTGAAGCTTTCTTT. The encoded protein is CSPSQGTINTEAFF.